This record concerns one T cell receptor beta chain sequence. Its matching antigen is unknown. The sample comes from a study of neurological immune-mediated disorders. Findings of the study overall: No expanded-clone CDR3 amino acid sequence recurred across subjects, suggesting private TCR-beta repertoires.

It was by 5'RACE with 10-nucleotide random UMIs that the cDNA was made. Over 170 million TCR-beta sequences, together covering 15-18 subjects, were produced by every individual sequencing run that was carried out. TCRdb used MiXCR to reprocess the 5' RACE reads, holding one entry per CDR3 protein. The table includes roughly 60,000 distinct CDR3 sequences, about 10% detected once. The study used blood bank volunteers in Maryland, USA, as healthy controls. The sequenced sample consisted of PBMCs. The sequence derives from a man aged 60 to 69 in good health.

Here the CDR3 reads CASSSPGLAGSYEQYF. The CDR3 nucleotides read TGTGCCAGCAGTAGCCCGGGACTAGCGGGATCCTACGAGCAGTACTTC. This chain connects TRBV6-6 to TRBJ2-7; TRBD2 matches 13 bases. The CDR3 totals 16 residues. The trim removed 5 bases at V and 1 base at J, leaving 5 bases unmatched. Germline assignment: CDR1 MNHNY and CDR2 SVGAGI (reference sequence).